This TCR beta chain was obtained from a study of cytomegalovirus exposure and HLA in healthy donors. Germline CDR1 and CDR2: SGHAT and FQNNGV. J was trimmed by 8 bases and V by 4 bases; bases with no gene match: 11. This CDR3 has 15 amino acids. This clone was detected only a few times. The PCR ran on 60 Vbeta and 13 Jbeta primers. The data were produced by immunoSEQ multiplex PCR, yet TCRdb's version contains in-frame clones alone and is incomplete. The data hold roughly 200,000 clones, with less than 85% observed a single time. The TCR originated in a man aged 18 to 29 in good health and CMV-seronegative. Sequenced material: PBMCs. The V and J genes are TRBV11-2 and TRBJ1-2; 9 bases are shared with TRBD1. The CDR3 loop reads CASSSLDRGWGGYTF. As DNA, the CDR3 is TGTGCCAGCAGCTCCCTGGACAGGGGCTGGGGGGGCTACACCTTC.